The T cell receptor (beta chain) described here comes from a study of Ad26.COV2.S vaccination and SARS-CoV-2 variants. Study-level information: Donor got 5x10^10 or 1x10^11 viral particles of Ad26.COV2.S. Notes on the study in general: Spike-specific TCR breadth in vaccine recipients exceeded that seen in placebo recipients. There was reportedly substantial breadth in spike-specific CD8+ and CD4+ T cell responses after vaccination.

This CDR3 has 13 amino acids. Germline V CDR1 and CDR2: MNHNS, SASEGT. As for treatment: around 19 received Ad26.COV2.S at low or high dose, single or two shots; about 5 received placebo; per-sample allocation not given. Specimen acquisition occurred on day 63 following the initial vaccine or placebo injection. Ad26 vector vaccine expressed Wuhan-strain SARS-CoV-2 spike. Comments on this clone: What it recognizes is unknown.

The repertoire was sequenced with immunoSEQ multiplex PCR; TCRdb's copy has only in-frame clones and lacks some. This sample carries under 500,000 clones, about nine tenths of them seen once, and the ten largest clones take about 1.7%. The chain employs TRBV6-1 and TRBJ2-3; D might be TRBD1 (5 bases). This sample comprised peripheral blood, obtained in a trial of Ad26.COV2.S vaccine versus placebo. The TCR was taken from a person between 18 and 59 years old who received the Ad26.COV2.S COVID-19 vaccine or a placebo. The CDR3 DNA is TGTGTCATCAGGGAAGGGAGCACAGATACGCAGTATTTT. It specifies CVIREGSTDTQYF.